This is a list of T cell receptor beta chains from one sample in a study of T cells after yellow fever vaccination. TCRdb re-called the 5' RACE reads with MiXCR, one entry per CDR3 protein. This table has around 180,000 distinct CDR3 sequences, approximately 6.2% appearing once. The sample here was CD4+ T cells sorted from PBMCs, taken on the day of the first yellow fever vaccination. Every receptor here comes from a man aged 18 to 30 who received the YFV17D yellow fever vaccine. The CDR3 runs from the conserved cysteine through the conserved F or W. The D gene is left open where the match is weak. The size field is filled for only some rows; it gives once, few, many or a size class.

abundance	d_gene	v_gene	j_gene	CDR3nt	CDR3aa
.	TRBD2	TRBV20-1	TRBJ2-1	TGCAGTGCTGGTAGAATAGCGGGGATCTACAATGAGCAGTTCTTC	CSAGRIAGIYNEQFF
.	.	TRBV30	TRBJ2-5	TGTGCCTGGAGTGTACGGGCGGGCCCGAAGGGAGAGACCCAGTACTTC	CAWSVRAGPKGETQYF
many	.	TRBV7-2	TRBJ2-3	TGTGCCAGCAGCTTAGCGTCAGATACGCAGTATTTT	CASSLASDTQYF
many	.	TRBV5-8	TRBJ1-3	TGTGCCAGCAGCGAACGGACAGTTTGGGGAAACACCATATATTTT	CASSERTVWGNTIYF
few	.	TRBV5-6	TRBJ2-3	TGTGCCAGCAGCTTTGGAGGGGGGAAAGATACGCAGTATTTT	CASSFGGGKDTQYF
few	TRBD1	TRBV27	TRBJ2-1	TGTGCCAGCAGTACCCCCCGGGACAGGGGATACAATGAGCAGTTCTTC	CASSTPRDRGYNEQFF
many	.	TRBV7-3	TRBJ1-1	TGTGCCAGCAGCTCACCAGGCACTGAAGCTTTCTTT	CASSSPGTEAFF
few	TRBD2	TRBV28	TRBJ2-1	TGTGCCAGCAGTTTAACGGGGGGACGTGGGAATGAGCAGTTCTTC	CASSLTGGRGNEQFF
many	.	TRBV4-3	TRBJ2-2	TGCGCCAGCCGCTCGGACAGATCCACCGGGGAGCTGTTTTTT	CASRSDRSTGELFF
few	.	TRBV6-2/TRBV6-3	TRBJ2-5	TGTGCCAGCAGTTACGGGCTAGCGACGTACCAAGAGACCCAGTACTTC	CASSYGLATYQETQYF
.	.	TRBV20-1	TRBJ1-2	TGCAGTGCTGGGGACCTCGGGAGCTATGGCTACACCTTC	CSAGDLGSYGYTF
.	.	TRBV5-1	TRBJ2-3	TGCGCCAGCAGCAGCAGCCAACTTAGCACAGATACGCAGTATTTT	CASSSSQLSTDTQYF
many	TRBD2	TRBV7-2	TRBJ2-2	TGTGCCAGCAGCTTAGATGGGACTAGCGGGGGAAGGGAGCTGTTTTTT	CASSLDGTSGGRELFF
few	TRBD2	TRBV3-1	TRBJ2-5	TGTGCCAGCAGCCAAGCATCCGAGTCGCGGGGGACAGAGACCCAGTACTTC	CASSQASESRGTETQYF
many	TRBD2	TRBV2	TRBJ2-1	TGTGCCAGCAGAAAGGGACTAGCGGGGGCACTGAGCAAGTTCTTC	CASRKGLAGALSKFF
.	.	TRBV6-1	TRBJ2-3	TGTGCCAGCAGTCAGGACTACCGCACAGATACGCAGTATTTT	CASSQDYRTDTQYF
few	.	TRBV5-5	TRBJ1-1	TGTGCCAGCAGCTTGCCACAGGGCCTTGAAGCTTTCTTT	CASSLPQGLEAFF
few	TRBD1	TRBV6-5	TRBJ2-1	TGTGCCAGCAGTCAGACGGGACAGGGCAATGAGCAGTTCTTC	CASSQTGQGNEQFF
.	.	TRBV2	TRBJ1-5	TGTGCCAGCAGCGCCGGGAGAACCAATCAGCCCCAGCATTTT	CASSAGRTNQPQHF
many	TRBD1	TRBV6-5	TRBJ1-6	TGTGCCAGCACCGTGCGGCCAACTGACAGGGGGCGGGGGTCACCCCTCCACTTT	CASTVRPTDRGRGSPLHF
many	.	TRBV9	TRBJ2-1	TGTGCCAGCAGCGTAGGGCTAGTCTCCTACAATGAGCAGTTCTTC	CASSVGLVSYNEQFF
few	.	TRBV5-6	TRBJ1-1	TGTGCCAGCAGCTTGGCAGACCGGAGGACCACTGAAGCTTTCTTT	CASSLADRRTTEAFF
few	.	TRBV7-8	TRBJ1-6	TGTGTCAGCAGCTCCCAAAATTACCGGGCAACGGGGCCCCTCCACTTT	CVSSSQNYRATGPLHF
few	TRBD2	TRBV3-1	TRBJ2-3	TGTGCCAGCAGCCAAGATAGAATAGCGGGGGTACCAGATACGCAGTATTTT	CASSQDRIAGVPDTQYF
few	.	TRBV7-2	TRBJ2-6	TGTGCCAGCAGCTCCAATGTAGGGGCCAACGTCCTGACTTTC	CASSSNVGANVLTF
.	.	TRBV28	TRBJ1-5	TGTGCCAGCAGTCAGGGCTATAGCAATCAGCCCCAGCATTTT	CASSQGYSNQPQHF
few	TRBD2	TRBV5-1	TRBJ2-3	TGCGCCAGCAGCCCCTCCCGCATAACTAGCGGGGGGGGTAGCACAGATACGCAGTATTTT	CASSPSRITSGGGSTDTQYF
.	.	TRBV2	TRBJ2-3	TGTGCCAGCAGTTGGATAGCGGTGGGAGATACGCAGTATTTT	CASSWIAVGDTQYF
.	.	TRBV19	TRBJ1-6	TGTGCCAGTAGTATGGGCAGCTCCTATAATTCACCCCTCCACTTT	CASSMGSSYNSPLHF
many	TRBD2	TRBV7-2	TRBJ2-5	TGTGCCAGCAGCTTGGGACTAGGAAAGACCCAGTACTTC	CASSLGLGKTQYF
.	TRBD2	TRBV7-9	TRBJ2-1	TGTGCCAGCAGCTTGGGGCGGGGGGAGGTCTCCTACAATGAGCAGTTCTTC	CASSLGRGEVSYNEQFF
many	TRBD2	TRBV20-1	TRBJ2-5	TGCAGTGCTGTGGGGGGGGAGACCCAGTACTTC	CSAVGGETQYF
.	TRBD1	TRBV7-2	TRBJ1-2	TGTGCCAGCAGCTTAGAAAGGGGGCTCGGCTACACCTTC	CASSLERGLGYTF
few	.	TRBV4-1	TRBJ1-2	TGCGCCAGCAGCCCCGTTTCGGGCCTTTATGGCTACACCTTC	CASSPVSGLYGYTF
.	.	TRBV20-1	TRBJ1-2	TGCAGTGCTAGAGGACTAGTACAGGGCCTTGGCGGCTACACCTTC	CSARGLVQGLGGYTF
few	TRBD2	TRBV19	TRBJ2-5	TGTGCCAGTCGAACTAGCGGGGGGGCGAGGGGAGAGACCCAGTACTTC	CASRTSGGARGETQYF
.	.	TRBV10-3	TRBJ2-5	TGTGCCATCAGTGATTACCAGGTGGCCCACGAGACCCAGTACTTC	CAISDYQVAHETQYF
.	.	TRBV28	TRBJ1-1	TGTGCCAGCAGTTTACCCAGGGGCCTTAAGGACACTGAAGCTTTCTTT	CASSLPRGLKDTEAFF
many	.	TRBV4-3	TRBJ1-4	TGCGCCAGCAGCCAAGTGGCGGGGCCCCAGGAAAAACTGTTTTTT	CASSQVAGPQEKLFF
many	TRBD2	TRBV7-2	TRBJ2-3	TGTGCCAGCAGCGCCCGGACTAGCGGGGGCACGGATACGCAGTATTTT	CASSARTSGGTDTQYF
.	TRBD2	TRBV5-1	TRBJ2-3	TGCGCCAGCAGCCTGGGTATCCGGGGGGATTTAAAGGATACGCAGTATTTT	CASSLGIRGDLKDTQYF
.	TRBD2	TRBV12-3/TRBV12-4	TRBJ2-7	TGTGCCAGCACGCAGACTAGCCCGTACGAGCAGTACTTC	CASTQTSPYEQYF
many	.	TRBV14	TRBJ2-3	TGTGCCAGCAGCCAAGATTGGGCCAGGAGCACAGATACGCAGTATTTT	CASSQDWARSTDTQYF
few	TRBD1	TRBV20-1	TRBJ2-5	TGCAGTGCTCGCCAGGGGGACAGGCGAGAAGAGACCCAGTACTTC	CSARQGDRREETQYF
many	TRBD2	TRBV11-2	TRBJ2-3	TGTGCCAGCAGCTTAGAACTAGCGGGGGGCACGCAGTATTTT	CASSLELAGGTQYF
few	.	TRBV4-1	TRBJ2-3	TGCGCCAGCAGCCAGGCTGGACCGTCCACGCAGTATTTT	CASSQAGPSTQYF
.	.	TRBV4-3	TRBJ2-6	TGCGCCAGCAGCCAAGAAGCAGGAGGGGGGATGGGCTCTGGGGCCAACGTCCTGACTTTC	CASSQEAGGGMGSGANVLTF
many	.	TRBV10-3	TRBJ2-7	TGTGCCATCAGTGAGCTCCGGGACGAGCAGTACTTC	CAISELRDEQYF
many	TRBD2	TRBV7-9	TRBJ2-3	TGTGCCAGCAGCCCCAGCGGGGGCTTGGATACGCAGTATTTT	CASSPSGGLDTQYF
.	.	TRBV5-5	TRBJ2-2	TGTGCCAGCAGGGAGTTCTCCGCTCCCGGGGAGCTGTTTTTT	CASREFSAPGELFF
many	.	TRBV5-1	TRBJ2-3	TGCGCCAGCAGCTTGGTTTCCGGGGGACGGGATACGCAGTATTTT	CASSLVSGGRDTQYF
many	.	TRBV20-1	TRBJ1-3	TGCAGTGCTAGACGGTCACTTGTCCCTGGAAACACCATATATTTT	CSARRSLVPGNTIYF
.	.	TRBV20-1	TRBJ1-1	TGCAGTGCCCCCCGAGGTCGGATAATGAACACTGAAGCTTTCTTT	CSAPRGRIMNTEAFF
few	.	TRBV4-1	TRBJ2-2	TGCGCCAGCAGCCAAGGACGTACAGGCTACACCTCGAACACCGGGGAGCTGTTTTTT	CASSQGRTGYTSNTGELFF
many	.	TRBV21-1	TRBJ1-4	TGTGCCAGCACCACATCCTTCCGGGACATACAGGCAACTAATGAAAAACTGTTTTTT	CASTTSFRDIQATNEKLFF